The 23 T cell receptor beta chains given below trace back to one sample, sequenced in a study of T-cell memory formation after mild COVID-19. TCRdb ran MiXCR on the 5' RACE reads and lists one entry per CDR3 protein. Counted here are approximately 240,000 distinct CDR3 sequences, about 15% occurring once; the ten biggest clones make up 3.5%. Sequencing was carried out using PBMCs or a T cell subset sorted from them (not recorded which). The receptors derive from a man between 18 and 35 years old who had mild COVID-19 (a few samples of this study predate the infection). Cell type and time point are not known.

This clonotype was detected only a few times. The rearrangement uses TRBV23-1 and TRBJ1-4, with D unclear. TRBV23-1 qualifies as an ORF whose function is uncertain. The ends were cut back, 0 bases at V and 0 bases at J, with 14 bases in the middle. The length of the CDR3 is 18 residues. CDR3 nucleotides: TGCGCCAGCAGTCAATCTTCCCGGGAGCCTGCAACTAATGAAAAACTGTTTTTT. Protein product: CASSQSSREPATNEKLFF.

V and J are TRBV15 and TRBJ2-1; D could derive from TRBD1 or TRBD2 (5 bases each). V was shortened by 4 bases and J by 8 bases, with 21 bases between the two germline ends. The CDR3 has 16 amino acids. Germline CDR1 is LNHNV and CDR2 is YYDKDF (reference sequence). The CDR3 spells CATSKEASGWGYEQFF. DNA for the CDR3: TGTGCCACCAGCAAAGAGGCCTCAGGGTGGGGGTATGAGCAGTTCTTC.

The chain has TRBV6-5 and TRBJ1-2, with D unresolved. The germline CDR1 and CDR2 sequences are MNHEY and SVGAGI. The length of the CDR3 is 13 residues. The V end lost 5 bases, the J end lost 8 bases, and 15 bases lay between the germline ends. Here the CDR3 DNA reads TGTGCCAGCAGTCCCGGGCCCGAGGCGGGCTACACCTTC. This codes for CASSPGPEAGYTF.

CDR3 DNA: TGTGCCAGCAGCAAGGGAGGGAAGAACACTGAAGCTTTCTTT. Amino acids: CASSKGGKNTEAFF. The chain links TRBV7-8 to TRBJ1-1, with D unresolved. Germline CDR1 is SGHVS and CDR2 is FQNEAQ. Trimming stripped 5 bases from V and 1 base from J, with 11 bases between. The CDR3 length is 14 residues.

In this sample, this clonotype turned up a few times. The chain employs TRBV6-1 and TRBJ1-2; D gene unclear. Germline V gene lookup returns CDR1 MNHNS and CDR2 SASEGT. Trimming removed 2 bases from V and 1 base from J, with 11 bases in between. The CDR3 sequence is 15 residues long. In nucleotides, the CDR3 is TGTGCCAGCAGTGAACATTTCAAGATTAACTATGGCTACACCTTC. This sequence encodes CASSEHFKINYGYTF.

V usage is TRBV2 and J usage is TRBJ1-1; 7 bases line up with TRBD1. Germline V gene lookup returns CDR1 SNHLY and CDR2 FYNNEI. The V and J ends lost 6 bases and 4 bases, in that order; junction bases with no gene match: 8. The CDR3 consists of 14 residues. This CDR3 reads CASRGDRASTEAFF. CDR3 in DNA: TGTGCCAGCAGGGGAGACAGGGCCAGCACTGAAGCTTTCTTT. Drawing the rest from reference TRBV2 and TRBJ1-1, the complete variable domain is EPEVTQTPSHQVTQMGQEVILRCVPISNHLYFYWYRQILGQKVEFLVSFYNNEISEKSEIFDDQFSVERPDGSNFTLKIRSTKLEDSAMYFCASRGDRASTEAFFGQGTRLTVV.

The rearrangement joins TRBV7-9 to TRBJ1-2; D call uncertain. V lost 5 bases and J lost 2, with 6 bases in between. Germline CDR1 is SEHNR and CDR2 is FQNEAQ (reference sequence). The CDR3 is 12 residues long. The DNA of the CDR3 is TGTGCCAGCAGCCCAGACAACTATGGCTACACCTTC. Translation: CASSPDNYGYTF.

This clonotype was seen only a few times. This chain links TRBV10-3 with TRBJ2-7; unclear D gene. Deletions cut 4 bases from V and 3 bases from J, with 7 bases between. CDR1 and CDR2 from the germline V gene are ENHRY and SYGVKD. The length of the CDR3 is 12 residues. The CDR3 sequence: CAISVAGYEQYV. DNA of the CDR3: TGTGCCATCAGTGTTGCTGGCTACGAGCAGTACGTC.

This clonotype was seen many times. The chain carries TRBV20-1 and TRBJ1-2; 8 positions agree with TRBD1. The CDR3 runs 12 residues. Germline CDR1 DFQATT, CDR2 SNEGSKA (reference sequence). The junction had 4 bases not matched to a gene; V was cut back by 6 bases and J by 4 bases. CDR3 loop: CSATDRGYGYTF. The CDR3 DNA is TGCAGTGCAACCGACAGGGGCTATGGCTACACCTTC.

In its sample, this clonotype was seen a few times. The chain recombines TRBV20-1 with TRBJ1-5; D unresolved. V shed 5 bases and J shed 7 bases, with 18 bases lying between them. Looked up from germline, CDR1 is DFQATT and CDR2 is SNEGSKA (reference sequence). This CDR3 has 14 residues. CDR3 region: CSASPPMGNQPQHF. CDR3 nucleotide sequence: TGCAGTGCTTCACCGCCGATGGGGAACCAGCCCCAGCATTTT.

The CDR3 protein is CSASLRRGQTQYF. CDR3 nucleotides: TGCAGTGCTAGTTTACGGAGGGGCCAGACCCAGTACTTC. The V call is TRBV20-1, the J call TRBJ2-5, with D possibly being TRBD2 (6 bases). The V end lost 3 bases, the J end lost 6 bases, and 14 bases lay between the germline ends. The CDR3 runs 13 residues. Germline V gene lookup returns CDR1 DFQATT and CDR2 SNEGSKA (reference sequence).

The chain joins TRBV20-1 to TRBJ2-2; D tentatively fits TRBD1 or TRBD2 (6 bases each). The CDR3 totals 15 residues. CDR1 and CDR2 from the germline V gene are DFQATT and SNEGSKA (reference sequence). Trimming pared 3 bases from V and 1 base from J, leaving 12 bases between. CDR3 sequence (DNA): TGCAGTGCTAGTGGGGGGCCTCTGAACACCGGGGAGCTGTTTTTT. This codes for CSASGGPLNTGELFF.

For the CDR3, the DNA is TGTGCCAGCAGCCAGGGACAGATCTCTGGGGCCAACGTCCTGACTTTC. Translated, it gives CASSQGQISGANVLTF. V gene TRBV4-2 combines with J gene TRBJ2-6; the match to TRBD1 covers 7 bases. This CDR3 region has 16 residues. Germline trimming cut 3 bases from V and 0 bases from J; bases unmatched to any gene: 2. Per germline, CDR1 LGHNA and CDR2 YNFKEQ.

This clonotype was picked up many times. The J gene is TRBJ2-6, the V gene TRBV9; D remains ambiguous. CDR1 is SGDLS, CDR2 YYNGEE, per germline. The V end lost 0 bases, the J end lost 2 bases, and 0 bases lay between the germline ends. The CDR3 runs 13 residues. CDR3 DNA: TGTGCCAGCAGCGTAGCTGGGGCCAACGTCCTGACTTTC. This translates into CASSVAGANVLTF.

This clonotype was seen only a few times. This sequence joins TRBV20-1 and TRBJ2-7, with D tentatively TRBD2 (6 bases). The CDR3 sequence is 13 residues long. The ends were cut back, 1 base at V and 1 base at J, with 8 bases in the middle. The V gene's germline CDR1 is DFQATT and CDR2 SNEGSKA (reference sequence). The CDR3 DNA follows: TGCAGTGCTAGAGCCCGGGGGTCCTACGAGCAGTACGTC. The encoded protein is CSARARGSYEQYV.

This clonotype was counted many times. The rearrangement uses TRBV4-1 and TRBJ1-4, with 7 bases matching TRBD1. CDR3 length equals 15 residues. The trim removed 0 bases at V and 7 bases at J, leaving 5 bases unmatched. Germline assignment: CDR1 MGHRA and CDR2 YSYEKL. Written as DNA, the CDR3 is TGCGCCAGCAGCCAAGAAAACAGGGGTTTTGAAAAACTGTTTTTT. Its protein is CASSQENRGFEKLFF.

The gene calls are TRBV7-2 and TRBJ1-2; 8 bases align to TRBD1. Germline CDR1 reads SGHTA; CDR2 reads FQGNSA. Trimming took 3 bases from V and 2 from J; bases not matched to a gene: 5. The CDR3 extends over 15 amino acids. CDR3 loop: CASSLTGEGNYGYTF. CDR3 nucleotides: TGTGCCAGCAGCTTGACAGGGGAAGGAAACTATGGCTACACCTTC.

J is TRBJ1-5 and V is TRBV19; D might be TRBD1 (5 bases). CDR3 length equals 14 residues. Trimming shortened V by 3 bases and J by 4 bases, and 10 bases separated the two germline ends. CDR1 LNHDA and CDR2 SQIVND come from the germline V gene (reference sequence). The CDR3 sequence is CASSMGRSNQPQHF. The CDR3 DNA follows: TGTGCCAGTAGTATGGGACGGTCGAATCAGCCCCAGCATTTT.

The sample holds a few counts of this clonotype. The V call is TRBV20-1, the J call TRBJ2-5, with TRBD1 matching over 7 bases. The CDR3 loop spans 13 amino acids. V gave up 3 bases and J gave up 3 bases; unmatched junction bases: 4. Per the germline V gene, CDR1 is DFQATT and CDR2 is SNEGSKA (reference sequence). In DNA, the CDR3 is TGCAGTGCTAGGGCGACAGGGAAAGAGACCCAGTACTTC. Translation: CSARATGKETQYF.

Remarks on this clonotype: Sequence at one end of the junction differs from germline and may be a read error. This rearrangement joins TRBV4-2 to TRBJ2-6; D possibly corresponds to TRBD1 (6 bases). This CDR3 region has 16 residues. From germline, CDR1 is LGHNA and CDR2 YNFKEQ. The DNA for the CDR3 is TGTGCCAACAGCCACGGATCAGGGGCTGGGGCCAACGTCCTGACTTTC. This translates into CANSHGSGAGANVLTF.

This clonotype turned up a few times. V usage is TRBV5-1 and J usage is TRBJ2-5; D not resolved. Germline CDR1 SGHRS, CDR2 YFSETQ. This CDR3 has 17 amino acids. Between the trimmed V and J ends, which lost 0 bases and 5 bases, there was a span of 20 bases. Here the CDR3 DNA reads TGCGCCAGCAGCTTGGCTGAACTTACGGGCCCCGCGGAGACCCAGTACTTC. This gives the protein CASSLAELTGPAETQYF.

The gene calls are TRBV28 and TRBJ2-6, with 12 bases aligning to TRBD1. Germline V gene data show CDR1 as MDHEN and CDR2 as SYDVKM. The CDR3 runs 18 residues. V lost 5 bases and J lost 3; bases outside the gene matches: 8. The CDR3 DNA reads as TGTGCCAGCAGTCTCCCGGGACAGGGGGCGCTTGGGGCCAACGTCCTGACTTTC. This gives the protein CASSLPGQGALGANVLTF. The full variable domain, its missing parts supplied by reference TRBV28 and TRBJ2-6, is DVKVTQSSRYLVKRTGEKVFLECVQDMDHENMFWYRQDPGLGLRLIYFSYDVKMKEKGDIPEGYSVSREKKERFSLILESASTNQTSMYLCASSLPGQGALGANVLTFGAGSRLTVL.

This clonotype appeared a few times. This chain uses TRBV5-1 with TRBJ1-5; D is undetermined. Germline V gene data show CDR1 as SGHRS and CDR2 as YFSETQ. V was cut by 0 bases and J by 4 bases, with 8 bases left in between. CDR3 size: 14 residues. The CDR3 DNA sequence: TGCGCCAGCAGCTTGGCCTCGGTGAATCAGCCCCAGCATTTT. This encodes CASSLASVNQPQHF. Full variable domain (rest looked up from reference TRBV5-1 and TRBJ1-5): KAGVTQTPRYLIKTRGQQVTLSCSPISGHRSVSWYQQTPGQGLQFLFEYFSETQRNKGNFPGRFSGRQFSNSRSEMNVSTLELGDSALYLCASSLASVNQPQHFGDGTRLSIL.